Following are 25 T cell receptor beta chains from one sample sequenced in a study of T cells after yellow fever vaccination. TCRdb reprocessed the 5' RACE reads via MiXCR and lists one record per CDR3 protein. The table has around 350,000 distinct CDR3 sequences, around a tenth seen once. The input for sequencing was PBMCs, taken on the day of the first yellow fever vaccination. These receptors all come from a man in his late teens or twenties who received the YFV17D yellow fever vaccine.

This clonotype was seen more than once but under ten times. This sequence joins TRBV29-1 and TRBJ2-1, with 7 bases lining up with TRBD2. Trimming took 3 bases from V and 5 from J; bases not matched to a gene: 10. CDR3 length equals 15 residues. Germline lookup yields CDR1 SQVTM and CDR2 ANQGSEA. This chain's CDR3 is CSVEKGSGFDNEQFF. The CDR3 nucleotides read TGCAGCGTTGAGAAGGGTAGCGGGTTCGACAATGAGCAGTTCTTC.

The chain employs TRBV6-2 or TRBV6-3 and TRBJ2-1, with D unclear. This CDR3 has 18 amino acids. Germline V gene data show CDR1 as MNHEY and CDR2 as SVGEGT. V was pared by 1 base and J by 5 bases, with 21 bases between. The CDR3 sequence: CASSYYSLPLVVNNEQFF. Written as DNA, the CDR3 is TGTGCCAGCAGTTACTATTCCCTACCTTTGGTTGTGAACAATGAGCAGTTCTTC.

This clonotype has a count of ten or more. The chain carries TRBV5-5 and TRBJ2-3; 7 bases are shared with TRBD1. The ends lost 0 bases at V and 2 bases at J; junction bases unmatched: 9. CDR3 length: 17 residues. Per germline, CDR1 SGHKS and CDR2 YYEKEE (reference sequence). The CDR3 reads CASSLVDRDSFTDTQYF. The CDR3 bases are TGTGCCAGCAGCTTGGTGGACCGGGACAGCTTCACAGATACGCAGTATTTT. Based on the CDR3 plus reference TRBV5-5 and TRBJ2-3, the full variable domain is DAGVTQSPTHLIKTRGQQVTLRCSPISGHKSVSWYQQVLGQGPQFIFQYYEKEERGRGNFPDRFSARQFPNYSSELNVNALLLGDSALYLCASSLVDRDSFTDTQYFGPGTRLTVL.

For the CDR3, the DNA is TGTGCCAGCGGACTTCAGGGTTACCTCTATGGCTACACCTTC. It translates to CASGLQGYLYGYTF. The rearrangement links TRBV6-2 or TRBV6-3 to TRBJ1-2; D is perhaps TRBD1 (5 bases). V lost 8 bases and J lost 4, with 17 bases in between. CDR1 is MNHEY and CDR2 is SVGEGT in the germline V gene. This CDR3 spans 14 amino acids.

The chain links TRBV5-1 to TRBJ2-2; the D gene is possibly TRBD1 (5 bases). Germline CDR1 SGHRS, CDR2 YFSETQ. The CDR3 runs 13 residues. V lost 7 bases, J lost 2 bases, and 9 bases lay in between. In DNA, the CDR3 is TGCGCCAGCGGGGCCATAAACACCGGGGAGCTGTTTTTT. Its translation: CASGAINTGELFF.

This clonotype appeared a few times. CDR3 DNA sequence: TGTGCCAGCAGCCTCAGGACAGGTGGGATAACTGAAGCTTTCTTT. It translates to CASSLRTGGITEAFF. The V call is TRBV7-9, the J call TRBJ1-1; 7 positions match TRBD1. After removal of 5 bases from V and 5 bases from J, the junction contained 11 bases not matched to a gene. Looked up from germline, CDR1 is SEHNR and CDR2 is FQNEAQ (reference sequence). The CDR3 loop spans 15 amino acids.

The chain joins TRBV6-1 to TRBJ1-6; 8 nucleotides line up with TRBD1. With V trimmed by 6 bases and J by 10 bases, 5 bases remained unmatched. Germline V CDR1 and CDR2: MNHNS, SASEGT. The CDR3 length is 13 residues. The CDR3 nucleotides are TGTGCCAGCAGGACTACAGGGGGATCACCCCTCCACTTT. This sequence encodes CASRTTGGSPLHF.

This chain links TRBV27 with TRBJ1-2, with 12 bases that match TRBD1. The CDR3 covers 15 residues. CDR1 is MNHEY and CDR2 is SMNVEV in the germline V gene (reference sequence). J gave up 6 bases and V 4 bases, and 6 bases lay outside the gene matches. CDR3 sequence: CASSYLGQGADGYTF. As DNA, the CDR3 is TGTGCCAGCAGTTATCTGGGACAGGGGGCGGATGGCTACACCTTC.

V gene TRBV25-1 combines with J gene TRBJ1-4; TRBD1 aligns across 8 bases. Germline V gene sequence: CDR1 MGHDK, CDR2 SYGVNS. The J segment lost 8 bases and the V segment lost 4 bases, leaving 12 bases of the junction unmatched. The CDR3 sequence is 16 residues long. Here the CDR3 DNA reads TGTGCCAGCAGTGTTACAGGGGGAGGAGGTAGGGAAAAACTGTTTTTT. It codes for CASSVTGGGGREKLFF.

The rearrangement joins TRBV7-9 to TRBJ2-7; a weak D match, TRBD1 (6 bases). Germline CDR1 is SEHNR and CDR2 is FQNEAQ (reference sequence). There are 16 residues in the CDR3. Trimming removed 1 base at V and 4 bases at J, with 17 bases between. CDR3 sequence: CASSLGEGGHPYEQYF. DNA of the CDR3: TGTGCCAGCAGCTTAGGGGAAGGGGGACACCCGTACGAGCAGTACTTC.

V is TRBV5-1 and J is TRBJ2-2; 13 bases fit TRBD2. This CDR3 contains 18 residues. Losses at the gene ends were 2 bases for V and 3 bases for J; bases not matched to a gene: 7. Germline CDR1 is SGHRS and CDR2 is YFSETQ. This CDR3 reads CASSFTSGGAMYTGELFF. CDR3 DNA sequence: TGCGCCAGCAGCTTTACTAGCGGGGGGGCCATGTACACCGGGGAGCTGTTTTTT.

This clonotype has more than one count but fewer than ten. This chain joins TRBV6-1 and TRBJ1-1; D perhaps matches TRBD1 (6 bases). This CDR3 is built from 14 residues. The ends were cut back, 6 bases at V and 5 bases at J, with 16 bases in the middle. Germline CDR1 and CDR2: MNHNS and SASEGT. The CDR3 protein is CASRGYNRVTEAFF. In nucleotides, the CDR3 is TGTGCCAGCAGAGGATACAACAGGGTAACTGAAGCTTTCTTT.

The genes are TRBV6-1 and TRBJ1-3, with D perhaps TRBD1 (6 bases). This CDR3 comprises 15 residues. Trimming stripped 5 bases from V and 1 base from J, with 12 bases between. The germline gives CDR1 MNHNS, CDR2 SASEGT. CDR3 DNA sequence: TGTGCCAGCAGTCGCCCCAGGGGATCTGGAAACACCATATATTTT. Its protein is CASSRPRGSGNTIYF.

In its sample, this clonotype was seen a few times. This chain uses TRBV9 with TRBJ2-3; tentative D call: TRBD2 (6 bases). Germline V lookup: CDR1 SGDLS, CDR2 YYNGEE. The V gene lost 3 bases and the J gene lost 2 bases, with 16 bases spanning the gap. CDR3 length: 16 residues. The CDR3 bases are TGTGCCAGCAGCGGACTGGGGCGGGAATACACAGATACGCAGTATTTT. This encodes CASSGLGREYTDTQYF. The full variable domain, completed using reference TRBV9 and TRBJ2-3, is DSGVTQTPKHLITATGQRVTLRCSPRSGDLSVYWYQQSLDQGLQFLIQYYNGEERAKGNILERFSAQQFPDLHSELNLSSLELGDSALYFCASSGLGREYTDTQYFGPGTRLTVL.

The chain joins TRBV18 to TRBJ1-2; 8 bases fit TRBD1. Germline CDR1 and CDR2: KGHSH and LQKENI. This CDR3 is built from 16 residues. V lost 1 base, J lost 1 base, and 5 bases stayed unmatched. Here the CDR3 DNA reads TGTGCCAGCTCACCACAGGGGACAGGACGTAACTATGGCTACACCTTC. Translation gives CASSPQGTGRNYGYTF.

The table lists this clonotype with a few counts. At one of its ends the junction is not consistent with the germline gene, which may arise from a read error. The V and J genes are TRBV7-7 and TRBJ2-3, with a weak D call TRBD1 (6 bases). This CDR3 spans 16 amino acids. The germline CDR1 and CDR2 sequences are SSHAT and FNYEAQ (reference sequence). DNA of the CDR3: TGTGCTAGCAGCTTAGTCCCGGACAGCAGCACAGATACGCAGTATTTT. It is translated as CASSLVPDSSTDTQYF.

In its sample, this clonotype was seen many times. V usage is TRBV6-1 and J usage is TRBJ2-7, with a possible D match to TRBD1 (6 bases). The germline V and J ends were trimmed by 7 bases and 2 bases, with 15 bases remaining between them. The CDR3 runs to 14 residues. The V gene's germline CDR1 is MNHNS and CDR2 SASEGT. Here the CDR3 DNA reads TGTGCCAGCAACAGGGACATCGGTACCTACGAGCAGTACTTC. It specifies CASNRDIGTYEQYF.

The table lists this clonotype with a few counts. The chain employs TRBV7-9 and TRBJ2-7, with TRBD1 as a possible D gene (6 bases). From germline, CDR1 is SEHNR and CDR2 FQNEAQ (reference sequence). Between the trimmed V and J ends, which lost 5 bases and 0 bases, there was a span of 17 bases. CDR3 size: 16 residues. The CDR3 loop reads CASSQLGGVSSYEQYF. CDR3 in DNA: TGTGCCAGCAGCCAATTAGGGGGAGTGAGCTCCTACGAGCAGTACTTC.

This clonotype was seen a handful of times. This chain uses TRBV7-2 with TRBJ2-2; D is unclear. Germline V CDR1 and CDR2: SGHTA, FQGNSA. V lost 3 bases to trimming and J lost 0 bases, with 8 bases between them. This CDR3 spans 15 amino acids. CDR3 nucleotides: TGTGCCAGCAGCTTTCTTTTCTCGAACACCGGGGAGCTGTTTTTT. This encodes CASSFLFSNTGELFF.

The rearrangement uses TRBV20-1 and TRBJ1-1; D is unclear. This CDR3 comprises 12 residues. Trimming removed 3 bases from V and 8 bases from J, with 13 bases in between. CDR1 DFQATT and CDR2 SNEGSKA come from the germline V gene (reference sequence). In DNA form, the CDR3 reads TGCAGTGCTAGCGTTTGGGAGCTGGAAGCTTTCTTT. Protein sequence: CSASVWELEAFF.

V is TRBV5-4 and J is TRBJ1-1, with D possibly TRBD1 on 5 matching bases. The V and J ends lost 10 bases and 1 base respectively, with 14 bases between them. The CDR3 covers 13 residues. Germline V lookup: CDR1 SGHNT, CDR2 YYREEE (reference sequence). The CDR3 loop reads CAGSGGKNTEAFF. The CDR3 DNA sequence: TGTGCCGGCTCCGGGGGAAAGAACACTGAAGCTTTCTTT.

The chain recombines TRBV27 with TRBJ2-1; 7 bases are shared with TRBD1. Looked up from germline, CDR1 is MNHEY and CDR2 is SMNVEV (reference sequence). The CDR3 has 15 residues. Trimming removed 3 bases from V and 3 bases from J; junction bases left unmatched: 5. CDR3 sequence (DNA): TGTGCCAGCAGTTTTATAGGACAGGACTACAATGAGCAGTTCTTC. As protein: CASSFIGQDYNEQFF.

The chain has TRBV4-3 and TRBJ2-1; a possible D gene is TRBD1 (6 bases). V shed 3 bases and J shed 8 bases, with 11 bases lying between them. The CDR3 runs 13 residues. Germline loops: CDR1 LGHNA, CDR2 YSLEER. The CDR3 here is CASSQIQGDEQFF. The DNA of the CDR3 is TGCGCCAGCAGCCAGATACAGGGCGATGAGCAGTTCTTC.

V and J are TRBV20-1 and TRBJ1-2; 8 bases map to TRBD1. This CDR3 has 12 residues. Germline trimming cut 5 bases from V and 4 bases from J; bases unmatched to any gene: 3. The germline gives CDR1 DFQATT, CDR2 SNEGSKA (reference sequence). The CDR3 DNA reads TGCAGTGCTGCCGGGACAGGCTATGGCTACACCTTC. This encodes CSAAGTGYGYTF.

This clonotype was seen only a few times. The gene calls are TRBV7-2 and TRBJ1-1; a possible D gene is TRBD1 (5 bases). Trimming removed 5 bases at V and 5 bases at J, with 12 bases between. The CDR3 has 13 residues. CDR1 and CDR2 (germline): SGHTA, FQGNSA. In nucleotides, the CDR3 is TGTGCCAGCAGCCAGTGGAGGGGAACTGAAGCTTTCTTT. As protein: CASSQWRGTEAFF. Based on the CDR3 plus reference TRBV7-2 and TRBJ1-1, the full variable domain is GAGVSQSPSNKVTEKGKDVELRCDPISGHTALYWYRQSLGQGLEFLIYFQGNSAPDKSGLPSDRFSAERTGGSVSTLTIQRTQQEDSAVYLCASSQWRGTEAFFGQGTRLTVV.